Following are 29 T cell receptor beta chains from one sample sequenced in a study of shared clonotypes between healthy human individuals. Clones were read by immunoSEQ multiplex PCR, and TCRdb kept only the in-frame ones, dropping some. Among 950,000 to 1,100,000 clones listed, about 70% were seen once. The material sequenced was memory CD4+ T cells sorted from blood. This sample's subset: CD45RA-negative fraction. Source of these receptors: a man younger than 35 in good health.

CDR3 in amino acids: CASIIDRGRRNTQYF. The DNA of the CDR3 is TGTGCCAGCATCATAGACAGGGGCCGGCGAAATACGCAGTATTTT. V usage is TRBV2 and J usage is TRBJ2-3; TRBD1 agrees at 8 bases. Germline values: CDR1 SNHLY, CDR2 FYNNEI. J lost 7 bases, V lost 7 bases, and 13 bases had no gene match. CDR3 length: 15 residues.

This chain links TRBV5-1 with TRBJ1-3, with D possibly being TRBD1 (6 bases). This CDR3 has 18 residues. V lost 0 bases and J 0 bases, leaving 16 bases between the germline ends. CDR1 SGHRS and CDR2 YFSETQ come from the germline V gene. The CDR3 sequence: CASSLVVLGQISGNTIYF. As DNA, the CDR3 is TGCGCCAGCAGCTTGGTAGTATTAGGACAGATCTCTGGAAACACCATATATTTT.

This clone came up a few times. The CDR3 DNA follows: TGTGCCAGCAGCCATTGGGCGAACACAGATACGCAGTATTTT. Its protein product is CASSHWANTDTQYF. V gene TRBV5-6 combines with J gene TRBJ2-3; D is undetermined. Trimming cost V 4 bases and J 2 bases, with 11 bases left between them. The CDR3 runs to 14 residues. Germline CDR1 SGHDT, CDR2 YYEEEE.

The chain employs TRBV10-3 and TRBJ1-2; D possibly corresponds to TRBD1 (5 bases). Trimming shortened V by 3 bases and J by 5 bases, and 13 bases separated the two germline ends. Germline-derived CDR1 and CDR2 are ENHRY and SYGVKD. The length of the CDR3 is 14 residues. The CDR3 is CAISERDGGYGYTF. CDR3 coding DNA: TGTGCCATCAGTGAACGGGACGGTGGGTATGGCTACACCTTC.

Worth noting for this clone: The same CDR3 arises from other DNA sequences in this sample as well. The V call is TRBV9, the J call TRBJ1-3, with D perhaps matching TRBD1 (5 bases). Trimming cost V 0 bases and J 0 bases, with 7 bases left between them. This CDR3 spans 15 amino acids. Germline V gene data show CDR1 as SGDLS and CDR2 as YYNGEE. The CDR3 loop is CASSVEGASGNTIYF. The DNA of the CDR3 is TGTGCCAGCAGCGTAGAAGGGGCCTCTGGAAACACCATATATTTT.

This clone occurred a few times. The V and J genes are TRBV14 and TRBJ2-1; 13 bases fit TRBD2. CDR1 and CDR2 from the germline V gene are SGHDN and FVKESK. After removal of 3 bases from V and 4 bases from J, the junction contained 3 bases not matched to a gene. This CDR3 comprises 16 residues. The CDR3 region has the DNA TGTGCCAGCAGCCACGGGACTAGCGGGGTTTACAATGAGCAGTTCTTC. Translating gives CASSHGTSGVYNEQFF.

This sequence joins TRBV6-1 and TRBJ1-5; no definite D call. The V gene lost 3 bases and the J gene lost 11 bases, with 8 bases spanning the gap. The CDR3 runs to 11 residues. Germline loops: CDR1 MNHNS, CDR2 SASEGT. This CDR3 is CASSDVSAQHF. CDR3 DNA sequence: TGTGCCAGCAGTGATGTCTCAGCCCAGCATTTT.

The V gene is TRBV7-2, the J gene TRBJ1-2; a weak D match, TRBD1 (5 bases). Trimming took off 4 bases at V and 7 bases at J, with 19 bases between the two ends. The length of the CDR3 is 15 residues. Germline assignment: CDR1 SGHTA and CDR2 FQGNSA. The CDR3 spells CASSSLMEGPVGYTF. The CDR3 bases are TGTGCCAGCAGCTCTCTAATGGAGGGACCGGTTGGCTACACCTTC.

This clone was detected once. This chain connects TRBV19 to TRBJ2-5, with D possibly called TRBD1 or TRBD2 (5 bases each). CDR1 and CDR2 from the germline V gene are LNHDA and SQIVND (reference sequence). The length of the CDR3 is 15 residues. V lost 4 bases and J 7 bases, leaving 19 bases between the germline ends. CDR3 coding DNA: TGTGCCAGTAGTACGGACGGGACGGTGGGCGGGACCCAGTACTTC. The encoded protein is CASSTDGTVGGTQYF.

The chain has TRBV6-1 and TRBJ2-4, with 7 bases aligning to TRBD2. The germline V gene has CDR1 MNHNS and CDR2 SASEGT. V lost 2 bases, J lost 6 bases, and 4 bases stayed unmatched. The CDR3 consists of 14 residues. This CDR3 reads CASSELAGVNIQYF. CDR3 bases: TGTGCCAGCAGTGAACTCGCGGGGGTAAACATTCAGTACTTC.

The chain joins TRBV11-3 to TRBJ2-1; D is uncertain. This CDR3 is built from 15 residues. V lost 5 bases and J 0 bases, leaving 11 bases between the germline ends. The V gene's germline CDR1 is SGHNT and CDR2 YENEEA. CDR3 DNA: TGTGCCAGCAGCGCGGACGGAAGCTCCTACAATGAGCAGTTCTTC. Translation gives CASSADGSSYNEQFF.

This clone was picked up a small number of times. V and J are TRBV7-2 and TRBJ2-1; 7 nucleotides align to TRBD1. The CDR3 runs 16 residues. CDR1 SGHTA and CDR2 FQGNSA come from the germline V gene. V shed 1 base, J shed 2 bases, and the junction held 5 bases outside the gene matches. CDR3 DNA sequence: TGTGCCAGCAGCTTAGACGGGACAGTAGCCTACAATGAGCAGTTCTTC. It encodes CASSLDGTVAYNEQFF.

The CDR3 coding sequence is TGTGCCAGCAGTTCCTCCGGGACAGGTGATCAGCCCCAGCATTTT. Protein sequence: CASSSSGTGDQPQHF. The chain has TRBV28 and TRBJ1-5, with TRBD1 matching over 8 bases. The V gene end was trimmed by 4 bases and the J gene end by 5 bases; junction bases not matched to a gene: 7. Looked up from germline, CDR1 is MDHEN and CDR2 is SYDVKM. This CDR3 is built from 15 residues.

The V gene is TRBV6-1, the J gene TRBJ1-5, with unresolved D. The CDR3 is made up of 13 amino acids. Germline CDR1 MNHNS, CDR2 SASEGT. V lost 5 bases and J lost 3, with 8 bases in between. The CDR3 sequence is CASSRKDNQPQHF. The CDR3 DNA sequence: TGTGCCAGCAGTAGGAAGGACAATCAGCCCCAGCATTTT.

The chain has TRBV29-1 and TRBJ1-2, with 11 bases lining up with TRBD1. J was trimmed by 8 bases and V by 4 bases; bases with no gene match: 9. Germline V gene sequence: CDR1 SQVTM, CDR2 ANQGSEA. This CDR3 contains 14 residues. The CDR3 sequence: CSVGDSGQGEGYTF. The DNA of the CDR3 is TGCAGCGTTGGAGATTCGGGACAGGGGGAGGGCTACACCTTC.

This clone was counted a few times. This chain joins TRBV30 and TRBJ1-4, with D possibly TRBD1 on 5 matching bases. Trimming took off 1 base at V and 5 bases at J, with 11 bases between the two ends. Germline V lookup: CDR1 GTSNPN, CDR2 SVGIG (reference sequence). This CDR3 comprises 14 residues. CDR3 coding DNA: TGTGCCTGGAGTGGCGTACGGGGGAATGAAAAACTGTTTTTT. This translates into CAWSGVRGNEKLFF.

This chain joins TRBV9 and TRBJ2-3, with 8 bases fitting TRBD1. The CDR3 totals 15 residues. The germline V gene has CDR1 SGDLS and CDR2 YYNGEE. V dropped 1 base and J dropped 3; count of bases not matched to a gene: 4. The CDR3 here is CASSVQGAATDTQYF. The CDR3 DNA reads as TGTGCCAGCAGCGTACAGGGGGCTGCGACAGATACGCAGTATTTT.

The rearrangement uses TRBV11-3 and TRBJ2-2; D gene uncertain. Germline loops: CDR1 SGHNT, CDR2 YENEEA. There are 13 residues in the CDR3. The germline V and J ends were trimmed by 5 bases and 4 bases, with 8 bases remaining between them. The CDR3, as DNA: TGTGCCAGCAGCCCGCAATTCACCGGGGAGCTGTTTTTT. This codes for CASSPQFTGELFF. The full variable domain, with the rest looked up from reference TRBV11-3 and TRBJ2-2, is EAGVVQSPRYKIIEKKQPVAFWCNPISGHNTLYWYLQNLGQGPELLIRYENEEAVDDSQLPKDRFSAERLKGVDSTLKIQPAELGDSAVYLCASSPQFTGELFFGEGSRLTVL.

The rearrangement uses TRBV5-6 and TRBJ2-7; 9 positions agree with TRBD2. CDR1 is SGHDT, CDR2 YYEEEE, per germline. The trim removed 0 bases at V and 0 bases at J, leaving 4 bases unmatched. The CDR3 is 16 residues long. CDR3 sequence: CASSLGFSGSSYEQYF. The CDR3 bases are TGTGCCAGCAGCTTGGGGTTTAGCGGGAGCTCCTACGAGCAGTACTTC.

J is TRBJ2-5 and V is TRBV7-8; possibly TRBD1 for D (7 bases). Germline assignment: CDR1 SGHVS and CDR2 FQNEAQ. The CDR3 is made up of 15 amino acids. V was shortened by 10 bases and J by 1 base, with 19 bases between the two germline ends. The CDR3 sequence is CAISTGDSTQETQYF. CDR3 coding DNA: TGTGCCATTTCGACGGGGGACAGCACCCAAGAGACCCAGTACTTC. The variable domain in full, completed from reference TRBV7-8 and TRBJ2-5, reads GAGVSQSPRYKVAKRGQDVALRCDPISGHVSLFWYQQALGQGPEFLTYFQNEAQLDKSGLPSDRFFAERPEGSVSTLKIQRTQQEDSAVYLCAISTGDSTQETQYFGPGTRLLVL.

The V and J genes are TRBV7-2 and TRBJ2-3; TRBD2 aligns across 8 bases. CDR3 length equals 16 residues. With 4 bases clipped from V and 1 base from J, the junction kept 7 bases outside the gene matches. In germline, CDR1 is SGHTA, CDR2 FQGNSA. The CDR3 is CASSSRTSYGTDTQYF. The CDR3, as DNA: TGTGCCAGCAGCTCCCGGACTAGCTATGGCACAGATACGCAGTATTTT.

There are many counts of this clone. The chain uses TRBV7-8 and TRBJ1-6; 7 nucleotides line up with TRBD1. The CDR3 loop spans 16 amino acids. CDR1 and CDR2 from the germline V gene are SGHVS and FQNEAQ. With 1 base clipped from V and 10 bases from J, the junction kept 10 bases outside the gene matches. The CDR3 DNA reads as TGTGCCAGCAGCTTAGGTAACTTCGGGGACAGATCACCCCTCCACTTT. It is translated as CASSLGNFGDRSPLHF.

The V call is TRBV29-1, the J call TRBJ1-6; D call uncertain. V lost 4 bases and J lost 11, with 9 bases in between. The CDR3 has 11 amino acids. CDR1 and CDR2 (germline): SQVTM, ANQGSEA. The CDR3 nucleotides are TGCAGCGTTGGGGAGGGAACACCCCTCCACTTT. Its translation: CSVGEGTPLHF.

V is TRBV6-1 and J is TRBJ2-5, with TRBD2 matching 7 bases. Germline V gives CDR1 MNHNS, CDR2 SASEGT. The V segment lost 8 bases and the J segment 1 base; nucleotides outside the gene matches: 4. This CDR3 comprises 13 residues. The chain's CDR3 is CASRGRVQETQYF. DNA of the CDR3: TGTGCCAGCCGGGGGAGGGTCCAAGAGACCCAGTACTTC.

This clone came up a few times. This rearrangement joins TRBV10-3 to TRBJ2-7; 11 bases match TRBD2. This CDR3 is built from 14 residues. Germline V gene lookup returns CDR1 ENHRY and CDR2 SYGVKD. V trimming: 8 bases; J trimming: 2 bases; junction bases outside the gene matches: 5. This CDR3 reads CAIGTSGGPYEQYF. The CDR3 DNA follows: TGTGCCATCGGTACTAGCGGGGGCCCCTACGAGCAGTACTTC.

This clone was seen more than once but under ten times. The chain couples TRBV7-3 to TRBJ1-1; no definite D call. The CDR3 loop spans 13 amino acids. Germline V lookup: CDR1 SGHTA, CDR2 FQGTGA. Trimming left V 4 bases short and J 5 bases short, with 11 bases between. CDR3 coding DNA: TGTGCCAGCAGCTCCCCTCCACGGACTGAAGCTTTCTTT. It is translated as CASSSPPRTEAFF.

In nucleotides, the CDR3 is TGTGCCAGCAGCTTGTGGAGGGGTACCACTGAAGCTTTCTTT. Its translation: CASSLWRGTTEAFF. The V gene is TRBV5-8, the J gene TRBJ1-1, with D tentatively TRBD1 (5 bases). The germline V gene has CDR1 SGHTS and CDR2 YDEGEE. The CDR3 has 14 residues. Trimming removed 1 base at V and 4 bases at J, with 11 bases between.

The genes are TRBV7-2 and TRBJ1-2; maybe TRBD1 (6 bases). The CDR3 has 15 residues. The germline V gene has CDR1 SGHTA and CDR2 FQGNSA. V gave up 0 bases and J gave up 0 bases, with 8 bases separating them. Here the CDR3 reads CASSLAQGTNYGYTF. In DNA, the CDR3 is TGTGCCAGCAGCTTAGCGCAGGGGACTAACTATGGCTACACCTTC.

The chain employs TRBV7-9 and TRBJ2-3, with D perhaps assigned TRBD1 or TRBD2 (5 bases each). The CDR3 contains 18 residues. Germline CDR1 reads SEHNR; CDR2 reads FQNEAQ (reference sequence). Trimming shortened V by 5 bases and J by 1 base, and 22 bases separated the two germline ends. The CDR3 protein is CASSTLSGTLKGTDTQYF. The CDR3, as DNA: TGTGCCAGCAGCACCCTTTCCGGGACGCTAAAGGGCACAGATACGCAGTATTTT.